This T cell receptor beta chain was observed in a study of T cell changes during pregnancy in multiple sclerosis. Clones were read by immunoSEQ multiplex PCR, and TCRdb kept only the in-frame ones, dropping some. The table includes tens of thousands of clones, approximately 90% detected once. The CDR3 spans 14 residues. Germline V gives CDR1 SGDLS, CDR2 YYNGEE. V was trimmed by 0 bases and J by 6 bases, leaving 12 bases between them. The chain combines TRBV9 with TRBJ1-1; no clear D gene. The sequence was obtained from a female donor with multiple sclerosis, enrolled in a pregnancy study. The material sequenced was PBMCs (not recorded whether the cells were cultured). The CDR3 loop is CASSVGVGTAEAFF. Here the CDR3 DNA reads TGTGCCAGCAGCGTAGGGGTGGGAACGGCTGAAGCTTTCTTT.